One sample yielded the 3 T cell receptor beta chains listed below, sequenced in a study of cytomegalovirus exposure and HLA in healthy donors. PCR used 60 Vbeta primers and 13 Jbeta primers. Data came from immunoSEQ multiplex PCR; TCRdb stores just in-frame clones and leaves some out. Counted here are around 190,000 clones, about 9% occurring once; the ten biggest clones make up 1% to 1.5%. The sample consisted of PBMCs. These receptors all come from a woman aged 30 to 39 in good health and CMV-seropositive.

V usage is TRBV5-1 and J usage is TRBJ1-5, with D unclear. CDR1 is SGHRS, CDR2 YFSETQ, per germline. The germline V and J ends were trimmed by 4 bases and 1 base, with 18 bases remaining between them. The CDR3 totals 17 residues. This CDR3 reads CASSPGWPRRSNQPQHF. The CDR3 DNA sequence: TGCGCCAGCAGCCCCGGGTGGCCGCGGCGAAGCAATCAGCCCCAGCATTTT.

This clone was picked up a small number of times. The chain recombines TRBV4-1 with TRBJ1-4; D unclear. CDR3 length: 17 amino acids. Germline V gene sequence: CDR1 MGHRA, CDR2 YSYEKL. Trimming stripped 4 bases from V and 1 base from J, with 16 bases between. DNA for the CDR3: TGCGCCAGCAGCCGAGGGCGGGCGGCGGGAACTAATGAAAAACTGTTTTTT. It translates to CASSRGRAAGTNEKLFF.

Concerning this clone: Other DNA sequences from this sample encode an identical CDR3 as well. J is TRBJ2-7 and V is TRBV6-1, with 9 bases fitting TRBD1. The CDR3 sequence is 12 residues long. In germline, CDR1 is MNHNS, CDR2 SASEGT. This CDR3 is CASSDRGYEQYF. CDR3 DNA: TGTGCAAGCTCGGACAGGGGCTACGAGCAGTACTTC.